This T cell receptor (beta chain) emerged from a study of monozygotic twins with inflammatory bowel disease. TCRdb re-analyzed the 5' RACE reads; it lists each CDR3 protein once, without DNA. In all, the sample yields 300,000 to 400,000 distinct CDR3 sequences. Germline assignment: CDR1 SNHLY and CDR2 FYNNEI. CDR3 size: 12 residues. Sequencing input: blood. This TCR was recovered from a human donor with ulcerative colitis or Crohn's disease, or a healthy co-twin of an affected twin (not recorded which). V gene TRBV2 combines with J gene TRBJ1-1. CDR3 protein: CASSVKTPEAFF.